This TCR beta chain emerged from a study of cytomegalovirus exposure and HLA in healthy donors. About the study: Genetic ancestry analysis placed over 75% of the 410 or so donors that were genotyped in the Caucasian-associated cluster.

Amplification used 60 Vbeta primers and 13 Jbeta primers. Generated by immunoSEQ multiplex PCR, the TCRdb table keeps only in-frame clones and is missing some. The sample lists roughly 200,000 clones, roughly 91% seen once, with more than 0.8% in the top ten. Of note for this clone: Its antigen is unknown.

This CDR3 has 15 amino acids. Germline V gene data show CDR1 as MNHNS and CDR2 as SASEGT. Trimming removed 6 bases at V and 6 bases at J, with 17 bases between. Study-level findings and limits: The authors enumerated around 150 TCR beta chains as linked to cytomegalovirus. An analysis was carried out at a later point. It showed that HLA-associated TCR beta chains were more clonally expanded than equally common non-associated chains. In an earlier analysis, about 87% or about 30%: the productive usage of most TCR beta V segments.

The genes are TRBV6-1 and TRBJ1-4, with D possibly being TRBD1 (6 bases). The sample taken for sequencing was PBMCs. The TCR originated in a woman younger than 35 in good health and CMV-seronegative. This CDR3 reads CASRNYRVGDEKLFF. The CDR3 DNA is TGTGCCAGCAGGAACTACAGGGTCGGGGATGAAAAACTGTTTTTT.